Given below is one T cell receptor beta chain in context. No antigen is known for it. These data come from a study of STAT5B mutations in CD4+ large granular lymphocyte leukemia. Overall study results and limits: 8/27 top patient clones versus 2/35 control clones were TRBV06-family.

TCRdb's table, derived via immunoSEQ multiplex PCR, lists solely in-frame clones and lacks some. The sample yields tens of thousands of clones, around 81% seen once. The germline CDR1 and CDR2 sequences are SEHNR and FQNEAQ (reference sequence). V was pared by 8 bases and J by 5 bases, with 9 bases between. CDR3 length: 11 residues. The receptor was isolated from a human donor in good health. V is TRBV7-9 and J is TRBJ1-1; D unresolved. The sample was CD4+ T cells from blood buffy coats. The CDR3 here is CASRGQTEAFF. CDR3 nucleotides: TGTGCCAGCCGGGGTCAGACTGAAGCTTTCTTT.